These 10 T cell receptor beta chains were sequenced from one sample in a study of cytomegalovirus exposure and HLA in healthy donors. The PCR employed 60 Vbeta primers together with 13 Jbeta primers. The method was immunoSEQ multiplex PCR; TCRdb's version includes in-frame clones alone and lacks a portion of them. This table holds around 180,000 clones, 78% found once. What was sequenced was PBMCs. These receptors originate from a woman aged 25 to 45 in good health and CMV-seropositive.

The CDR3 spells CASSRQGSGANVLTF. CDR3 coding DNA: TGTGCCAGCAGTAGACAGGGCTCTGGGGCCAACGTCCTGACTTTC. This chain uses TRBV28 with TRBJ2-6; 7 nucleotides agree with TRBD1. The junction had 1 base not matched to a gene; V was cut back by 5 bases and J by 0 bases. The CDR3 length is 15 residues. Germline lookup yields CDR1 MDHEN and CDR2 SYDVKM.

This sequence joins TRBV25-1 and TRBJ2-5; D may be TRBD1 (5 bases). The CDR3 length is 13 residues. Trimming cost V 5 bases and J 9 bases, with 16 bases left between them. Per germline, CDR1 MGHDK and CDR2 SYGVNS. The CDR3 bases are TGTGCCAGCAGTTCAGGGCTACAAGGGGCCCAGTACTTC. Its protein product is CASSSGLQGAQYF.

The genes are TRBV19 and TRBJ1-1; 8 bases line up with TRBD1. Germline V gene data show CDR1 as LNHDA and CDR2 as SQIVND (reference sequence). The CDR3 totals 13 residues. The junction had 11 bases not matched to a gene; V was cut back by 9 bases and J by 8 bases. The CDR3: CASYMVTGGEAFF. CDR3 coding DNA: TGTGCCAGCTACATGGTAACAGGGGGGGAAGCTTTCTTT.

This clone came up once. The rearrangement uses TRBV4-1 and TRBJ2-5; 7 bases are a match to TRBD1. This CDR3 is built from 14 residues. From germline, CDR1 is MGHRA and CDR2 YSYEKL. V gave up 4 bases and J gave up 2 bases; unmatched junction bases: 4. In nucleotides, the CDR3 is TGCGCCAGCAGCCCTAGACAGGGTCAAGAGACCCAGTACTTC. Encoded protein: CASSPRQGQETQYF.

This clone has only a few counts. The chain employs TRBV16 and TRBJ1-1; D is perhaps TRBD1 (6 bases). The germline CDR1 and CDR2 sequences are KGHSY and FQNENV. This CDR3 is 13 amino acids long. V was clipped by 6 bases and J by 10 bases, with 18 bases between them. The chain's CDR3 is CASSTKGELVAFF. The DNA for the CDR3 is TGTGCCAGCAGTACCAAGGGGGAGTTGGTAGCTTTCTTT.

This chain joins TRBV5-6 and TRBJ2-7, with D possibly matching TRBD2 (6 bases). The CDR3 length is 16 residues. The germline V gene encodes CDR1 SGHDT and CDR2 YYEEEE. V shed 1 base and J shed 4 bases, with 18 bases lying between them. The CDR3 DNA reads TGTGCCAGCAGCTTGTCGAGGAGGGAGGTGTGGTACGAGCAGTACTTC. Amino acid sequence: CASSLSRREVWYEQYF.

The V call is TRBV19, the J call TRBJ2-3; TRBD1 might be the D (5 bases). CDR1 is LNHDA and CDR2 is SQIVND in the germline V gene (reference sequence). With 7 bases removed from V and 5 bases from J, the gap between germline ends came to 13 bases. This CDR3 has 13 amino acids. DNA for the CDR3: TGTGCCAGTAATAACAGGCTTGTAGATACGCAGTATTTT. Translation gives CASNNRLVDTQYF. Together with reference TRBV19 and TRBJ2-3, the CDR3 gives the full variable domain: DGGITQSPKYLFRKEGQNVTLSCEQNLNHDAMYWYRQDPGQGLRLIYYSQIVNDFQKGDIAEGYSVSREKKESFPLTVTSAQKNPTAFYLCASNNRLVDTQYFGPGTRLTVL.

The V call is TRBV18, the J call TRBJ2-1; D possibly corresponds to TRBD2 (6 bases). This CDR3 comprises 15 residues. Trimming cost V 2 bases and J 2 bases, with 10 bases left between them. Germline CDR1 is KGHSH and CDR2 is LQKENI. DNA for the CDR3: TGTGCCAGCTCACCAATCCTAGCGACCTACAATGAGCAGTTCTTC. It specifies CASSPILATYNEQFF. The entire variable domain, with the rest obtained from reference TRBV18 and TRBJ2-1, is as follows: NAGVMQNPRHLVRRRGQEARLRCSPMKGHSHVYWYRQLPEEGLKFMVYLQKENIIDESGMPKERFSAEFPKEGPSILRIQQVVRGDSAAYFCASSPILATYNEQFFGPGTRLTVL.

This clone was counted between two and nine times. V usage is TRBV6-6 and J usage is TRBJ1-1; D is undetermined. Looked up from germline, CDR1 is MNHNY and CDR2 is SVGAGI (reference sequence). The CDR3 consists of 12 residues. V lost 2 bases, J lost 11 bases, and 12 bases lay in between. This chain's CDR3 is CASSYGATGAFF. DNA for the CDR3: TGTGCCAGCAGTTACGGAGCGACGGGGGCTTTCTTT.

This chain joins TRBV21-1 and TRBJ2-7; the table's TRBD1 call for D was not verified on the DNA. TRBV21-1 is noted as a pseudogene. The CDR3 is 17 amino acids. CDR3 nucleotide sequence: TGTGCCAGCATCCGGGACTGCCTACAGGGGCCTACCTACGAGCAGTACTTC. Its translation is CASIRDCLQGPTYEQYF.